A single TCR beta chain is shown here with its context. In the source study's methods: Amplification of reference gene primers was used by the study to estimate nucleated cell counts. Sequencing was performed with immunoSEQ multiplex PCR; in TCRdb, only in-frame clones are kept and a portion is missing. V, J and clone size derive from that table, while D and trimming were established from the DNA sequence. The repertoire consists of 130,000 to 150,000 clones, with roughly four fifths occurring once and the leading ten covering 6.5% to 8.5%. The sample is drawn from a study of blood T cell repertoires in COVID-19. As for the study in general: Samples representing acute and convalescent COVID-19 were sourced from the United States, Italy and Spain. PBMCs, B-cell-depleted T cells, or T cells were the source of the cDNA or gDNA that made up the material.

The TCR originated in a human donor with acute or convalescent COVID-19. The donor label of this sample is uncertain. Sequenced input: peripheral blood.

In DNA form, the CDR3 reads TGTGCCAGCAGCTCCGACAGGGTTTCACCCCTCCACTTT. Amino acid sequence: CASSSDRVSPLHF. The V gene is TRBV7-9, the J gene TRBJ1-6; 7 bases agree with TRBD1. Germline assignment: CDR1 SEHNR and CDR2 FQNEAQ (reference sequence). The CDR3 is made up of 13 amino acids. With V trimmed by 4 bases and J by 9 bases, 3 bases remained unmatched.